This entry lists 11 T cell receptor beta chains sequenced from one sample in a study of blood T cell repertoires in COVID-19. Assay used: immunoSEQ multiplex PCR; TCRdb lists only in-frame clones, some missing. The sample contains about 35,000 clones, about four fifths of which appear only once. Input material: peripheral blood. The receptors were sampled from a man aged 45-65 years with acute or convalescent COVID-19.

This clone appeared once. CDR3 residues: CASSRTGAIGELFF. CDR3 coding DNA: TGCGCCAGCAGTAGGACAGGGGCGATCGGGGAGCTGTTTTTT. This chain joins TRBV5-1 and TRBJ2-2; 9 nucleotides agree with TRBD1. The V gene's germline CDR1 is SGHRS and CDR2 YFSETQ. This CDR3 is built from 14 residues. Trimming at V came to 5 bases and at J to 7 bases, leaving 6 bases not matched to a gene. Full variable domain (missing parts from reference TRBV5-1 and TRBJ2-2): KAGVTQTPRYLIKTRGQQVTLSCSPISGHRSVSWYQQTPGQGLQFLFEYFSETQRNKGNFPGRFSGRQFSNSRSEMNVSTLELGDSALYLCASSRTGAIGELFFGEGSRLTVL.

The rearrangement links TRBV5-6 to TRBJ2-7; 9 bases match TRBD1. The ends lost 7 bases at V and 3 bases at J; junction bases unmatched: 14. Germline CDR1 and CDR2: SGHDT and YYEEEE. This CDR3 is 16 amino acids long. The CDR3 region has the DNA TGTGCCAGCCGGACGTACTCCCTGGGACAGGGCTACGAGCAGTACTTC. Protein: CASRTYSLGQGYEQYF.

This chain uses TRBV5-4 with TRBJ2-1; 9 bases line up with TRBD1. This CDR3 has 15 amino acids. The germline gives CDR1 SGHNT, CDR2 YYREEE (reference sequence). Losses at the gene ends were 0 bases for V and 6 bases for J; bases not matched to a gene: 4. This CDR3 reads CASSLEDRGSNEQFF. The DNA for the CDR3 is TGTGCCAGCAGCTTGGAGGACAGGGGTAGCAATGAGCAGTTCTTC.

The table lists this clone with a few counts. The chain links TRBV5-1 to TRBJ2-7; D possibly corresponds to TRBD1 (6 bases). Trimming pared 5 bases from V and 4 bases from J, leaving 10 bases between. Germline V gene lookup returns CDR1 SGHRS and CDR2 YFSETQ. The CDR3 runs to 12 residues. Here the CDR3 reads CASSTQGYEQYF. The DNA for the CDR3 is TGCGCCAGCAGTACACAGGGTTACGAGCAGTACTTC. Filled out from reference TRBV5-1 and TRBJ2-7, the complete variable domain reads KAGVTQTPRYLIKTRGQQVTLSCSPISGHRSVSWYQQTPGQGLQFLFEYFSETQRNKGNFPGRFSGRQFSNSRSEMNVSTLELGDSALYLCASSTQGYEQYFGPGTRLTVT.

The chain uses TRBV19 and TRBJ2-1; D remains ambiguous. V was shortened by 3 bases and J by 8 bases, with 11 bases between the two germline ends. The CDR3 extends over 13 amino acids. Germline CDR1 LNHDA, CDR2 SQIVND (reference sequence). CDR3 protein: CASSIPFSDEQFF. CDR3 sequence (DNA): TGTGCCAGTAGTATCCCATTCAGCGATGAGCAGTTCTTC.

The chain uses TRBV7-2 and TRBJ2-3; TRBD2 is a possible D gene (5 bases). From germline, CDR1 is SGHTA and CDR2 FQGNSA. The CDR3 totals 15 residues. Trimming pared 7 bases from V and 0 bases from J, leaving 14 bases between. The CDR3 coding sequence is TGTGCCAGCACCGGAGCGGCCACTAGCACAGATACGCAGTATTTT. It is translated as CASTGAATSTDTQYF.

The chain employs TRBV14 and TRBJ1-6, with TRBD1 as a possible D gene (6 bases). Germline CDR1 SGHDN, CDR2 FVKESK. V lost 10 bases, J lost 7 bases, and 14 bases lay in between. The CDR3 runs to 13 residues. CDR3 in DNA: TGTGCCACCAACCGGGACACAAATTCACCCCTCCACTTT. Translating it yields CATNRDTNSPLHF.

The rearrangement links TRBV7-6 to TRBJ2-1; 13 nucleotides align to TRBD2. The CDR3 length is 15 residues. V lost 5 bases, J lost 9 bases, and 7 bases stayed unmatched. CDR1 is SGHVS and CDR2 is FNYEAQ in the germline V gene. The CDR3 DNA follows: TGTGCCAGCAGCCCTACTAGCGGGGGGGCCGGTGAGCAGTTCTTC. This encodes CASSPTSGGAGEQFF.

CDR3 DNA: TGCGCCAGCAGCCAAGAAGCCAGACAGGGCGGTTTTGGAAACACCATATATTTT. It specifies CASSQEARQGGFGNTIYF. The V and J genes are TRBV4-1 and TRBJ1-3, with 7 positions matching TRBD1. Germline V gives CDR1 MGHRA, CDR2 YSYEKL. With V trimmed by 0 bases and J by 3 bases, 11 bases remained unmatched. This CDR3 has 18 amino acids.

V and J are TRBV3-1 (or the pseudogene TRBV3-2) and TRBJ2-1; TRBD2 matches 11 bases. The CDR3 sequence is 16 residues long. CDR1 and CDR2 from the germline V gene are LGHDT and YNNKEL (reference sequence). The trim removed 4 bases at V and 3 bases at J, leaving 5 bases unmatched. CDR3 sequence reads: CASSPRLAGIYNEQFF. DNA of the CDR3: TGTGCCAGCAGCCCTCGACTAGCGGGGATCTACAATGAGCAGTTCTTC.

V usage is TRBV18 and J usage is TRBJ1-1; a weak D match, TRBD1 (6 bases). There are 14 residues in the CDR3. Trimming cost V 3 bases and J 3 bases, with 11 bases left between them. The germline V gene has CDR1 KGHSH and CDR2 LQKENI. As DNA, the CDR3 is TGTGCCAGCTCACCCCAGGACAGATACACTGAAGCTTTCTTT. This encodes CASSPQDRYTEAFF.